The present TCR beta chain was sequenced within a study of blood T cell repertoires in COVID-19. Across the study: PBMCs, B-cell-depleted T cells, or T cells were the source of the cDNA or gDNA that made up the material.

The data were produced by immunoSEQ multiplex PCR, yet TCRdb's version contains in-frame clones alone and is incomplete. This repertoire shows a few hundred thousand clones, more than 75% found once; its top ten account for about 3%. Participants spanned ages about 18 to 100 years and resided in about two dozen US areas. From germline, CDR1 is SGHRS and CDR2 YFSETQ. The V and J ends lost 3 bases and 5 bases, in that order; junction bases with no gene match: 1. This CDR3 spans 14 amino acids. This TCR was sampled from a woman aged 25 to 45 who had recovered from COVID-19. Sequenced input: PBMCs or T cells enriched from blood (not recorded which). The chain combines TRBV5-1 with TRBJ2-3, with 12 bases lining up with TRBD2. CDR3 region: CASSSTSGGDTQYF. CDR3 nucleotides: TGCGCCAGCAGCTCGACTAGCGGGGGAGATACGCAGTATTTT. Variable domain in full (rest from reference TRBV5-1 and TRBJ2-3): KAGVTQTPRYLIKTRGQQVTLSCSPISGHRSVSWYQQTPGQGLQFLFEYFSETQRNKGNFPGRFSGRQFSNSRSEMNVSTLELGDSALYLCASSSTSGGDTQYFGPGTRLTVL.